Presented here are 16 T cell receptor beta chains from one specimen sequenced in a study of response to subunit inactivated influenza vaccine. TCRdb reprocessed the RT-PCR reads with MiXCR, giving one entry per CDR3 protein. The sample consists of roughly 700,000 distinct CDR3 sequences, over 11% of them appearing once. The starting material was PBMCs from blood, obtained roughly 15 days before vaccination. All receptors come from a middle-aged man who received an inactivated influenza vaccine.

This clonotype came up once. V is TRBV29-1 and J is TRBJ2-1; TRBD2 matches 12 bases. CDR1 is SQVTM, CDR2 ANQGSEA, per germline. This CDR3 has 14 amino acids. After removal of 3 bases from V and 8 bases from J, the junction contained 5 bases not matched to a gene. CDR3 DNA sequence: TGCAGCGTTGAGAGGACTAGCGGGAAGTATGAGCAGTTCTTC. Translation: CSVERTSGKYEQFF.

The rearrangement links TRBV10-3 to TRBJ2-2; 7 bases map to TRBD1. The CDR3 length is 18 residues. V trimming: 3 bases; J trimming: 5 bases; junction bases outside the gene matches: 15. CDR1 and CDR2 (germline): ENHRY, SYGVKD. The CDR3 DNA is TGTGCCATCAGTGACCCCGACAGGGCCCTAAGAGGGACCGGGGAGCTGTTTTTT. Its protein is CAISDPDRALRGTGELFF.

This chain joins TRBV4-1 and TRBJ2-2; D is undetermined. This CDR3 has 15 residues. Trimming stripped 1 base from V and 3 bases from J, with 9 bases between. The germline CDR1 and CDR2 sequences are MGHRA and YSYEKL. In DNA, the CDR3 is TGCGCCAGCAGCCAAGCGGTATGGGACACCGGGGAGCTGTTTTTT. Translation gives CASSQAVWDTGELFF.

The CDR3: CASSQDGSYGYTF. The DNA of the CDR3 is TGTGCCAGCAGCCAAGATGGCAGCTATGGCTACACCTTC. The gene calls are TRBV4-2 and TRBJ1-2; D remains unclear. Germline V gene data show CDR1 as LGHNA and CDR2 as YNFKEQ. The CDR3 is 13 amino acids. V was trimmed by 0 bases and J by 4 bases, leaving 6 bases between them.

This sequence joins TRBV5-1 and TRBJ2-3; the match to TRBD2 covers 10 bases. The junction had 3 bases not matched to a gene; V was cut back by 0 bases and J by 2 bases. Germline V gene lookup returns CDR1 SGHRS and CDR2 YFSETQ. This CDR3 region has 16 residues. In nucleotides, the CDR3 is TGCGCCAGCAGCTTGGCTAGCGGGGGTGACACAGATACGCAGTATTTT. Residues: CASSLASGGDTDTQYF. The whole variable domain, remainder taken from reference TRBV5-1 and TRBJ2-3, is KAGVTQTPRYLIKTRGQQVTLSCSPISGHRSVSWYQQTPGQGLQFLFEYFSETQRNKGNFPGRFSGRQFSNSRSEMNVSTLELGDSALYLCASSLASGGDTDTQYFGPGTRLTVL.

The chain employs TRBV7-9 and TRBJ1-3, with D unclear. V was clipped by 3 bases and J by 0 bases, with 12 bases between them. Germline V gene lookup returns CDR1 SEHNR and CDR2 FQNEAQ (reference sequence). The CDR3 is made up of 16 amino acids. The CDR3: CASSFHQSISGNTIYF. As DNA, the CDR3 is TGTGCCAGCAGCTTCCATCAGAGTATCTCTGGAAACACCATATATTTT.

This clonotype was seen a few times. A much larger clone lies a single base off, so this may be a read error. The rearrangement links TRBV25-1 to TRBJ2-2; D is ambiguous. V dropped 8 bases and J dropped 3 bases, with 4 bases sitting between them. CDR1 MGHDK and CDR2 SYGVNS come from the germline V gene. The CDR3 runs to 11 residues. The CDR3 here is CASGHTGELFF. CDR3 nucleotides: TGTGCCAGCGGCCACACCGGGGAGCTGTTTTTT.

This clonotype has a count of ten or more. The chain uses TRBV5-1 and TRBJ2-7; D may be TRBD1 or TRBD2 (5 bases each). V was cut by 3 bases and J by 3 bases, with 16 bases left in between. The CDR3 consists of 15 residues. Germline CDR1 is SGHRS and CDR2 is YFSETQ. The CDR3 reads CASSSTLGTLYEQYF. In DNA form, the CDR3 reads TGCGCCAGCAGCTCAACATTAGGGACCCTCTACGAGCAGTACTTC.

V gene TRBV20-1 combines with J gene TRBJ2-7, with 9 positions matching TRBD1. V lost 6 bases and J lost 2; bases outside the gene matches: 5. Germline CDR1 reads DFQATT; CDR2 reads SNEGSKA (reference sequence). This CDR3 is built from 13 residues. The DNA for the CDR3 is TGCAGTGCCGGGACAGGGTCCCCCTACGAGCAGTACTTC. It encodes CSAGTGSPYEQYF.

This clonotype was recorded at least ten times. The chain combines TRBV4-2 with TRBJ2-4; no clear D. Germline lookup yields CDR1 LGHNA and CDR2 YNFKEQ. Trimming took off 1 base at V and 0 bases at J, with 10 bases between the two ends. The CDR3 totals 16 residues. The DNA of the CDR3 is TGTGCCAGCAGCCAAGGGTCGGATCTAGCCAAAAACATTCAGTACTTC. Its translation: CASSQGSDLAKNIQYF.

This clonotype came up a few times. The genes are TRBV29-1 and TRBJ2-2; D is possibly TRBD2 (6 bases). The CDR3 runs 12 residues. Germline CDR1 and CDR2: SQVTM and ANQGSEA. Trimming took 5 bases from V and 5 from J, leaving 9 bases between them. CDR3 residues: CSVNGGTGELFF. In DNA form, the CDR3 reads TGCAGCGTTAACGGGGGAACCGGGGAGCTGTTTTTT.

V and J are TRBV6-2 or TRBV6-3 and TRBJ2-5; the D call may be TRBD1 or TRBD2 (5 bases each). Germline-derived CDR1 and CDR2 are MNHEY and SVGEGT. The V end was cut by 0 bases, the J end by 5 bases, with 13 bases between. The CDR3 totals 15 residues. The CDR3 sequence is CASSYSGALLETQYF. The CDR3 coding sequence is TGTGCCAGCAGTTACTCCGGGGCCTTGTTGGAGACCCAGTACTTC.

This clonotype was seen at least ten times. The chain couples TRBV4-3 to TRBJ2-7, with D perhaps TRBD2 (6 bases). Per germline, CDR1 LGHNA and CDR2 YSLEER. The germline V and J ends were trimmed by 1 base and 4 bases, with 11 bases remaining between them. This CDR3 spans 14 amino acids. The CDR3 spells CASSQGQEGYEQYF. The CDR3 DNA reads as TGCGCCAGCAGCCAAGGCCAGGAGGGATACGAGCAGTACTTC.

The rearrangement uses TRBV9 and TRBJ1-4; D might be TRBD1 (6 bases). The CDR3 sequence is 16 residues long. Trimming stripped 0 bases from V and 10 bases from J, with 19 bases between. The germline V gene has CDR1 SGDLS and CDR2 YYNGEE. The CDR3 loop reads CASSVAPGGGRGKLFF. CDR3 coding DNA: TGTGCCAGCAGCGTAGCTCCCGGCGGGGGGCGAGGAAAACTGTTTTTT.

The CDR3 DNA is TGCAGTGCTAGAGTGCGCGGCGGGAGTGAGGTCTACAATGAGCAGTTCTTC. It yields the protein CSARVRGGSEVYNEQFF. J is TRBJ2-1 and V is TRBV20-1; 7 nucleotides match TRBD2. J lost 3 bases, V lost 1 base, and 12 bases had no gene match. Germline CDR1 is DFQATT and CDR2 is SNEGSKA (reference sequence). This CDR3 is 17 amino acids long.

The rearrangement uses TRBV20-1 and TRBJ2-6; D uncertain. Germline CDR1 DFQATT, CDR2 SNEGSKA (reference sequence). This CDR3 region has 15 residues. This chain's CDR3 is CRTIVESSGANVLTF. The CDR3 nucleotides read TGCAGGACAATTGTAGAGTCCTCTGGGGCCAACGTCCTGACTTTC.